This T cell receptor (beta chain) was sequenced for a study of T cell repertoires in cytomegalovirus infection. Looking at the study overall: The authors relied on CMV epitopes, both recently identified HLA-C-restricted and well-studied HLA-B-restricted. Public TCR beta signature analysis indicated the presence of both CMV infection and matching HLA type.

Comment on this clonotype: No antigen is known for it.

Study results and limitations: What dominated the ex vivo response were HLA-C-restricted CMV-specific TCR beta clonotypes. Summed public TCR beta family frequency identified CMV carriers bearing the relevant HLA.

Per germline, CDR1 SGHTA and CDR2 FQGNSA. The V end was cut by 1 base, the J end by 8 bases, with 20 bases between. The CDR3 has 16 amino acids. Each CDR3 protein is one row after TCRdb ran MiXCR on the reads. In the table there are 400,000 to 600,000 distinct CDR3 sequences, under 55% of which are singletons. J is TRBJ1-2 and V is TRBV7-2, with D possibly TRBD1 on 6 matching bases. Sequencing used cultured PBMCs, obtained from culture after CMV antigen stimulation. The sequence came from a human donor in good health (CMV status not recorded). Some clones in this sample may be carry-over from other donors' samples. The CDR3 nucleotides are TGTGCCAGCAGCTTAGGGGGGCAGGCTACTACGAGAGGCTACACCTTC. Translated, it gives CASSLGGQATTRGYTF.